Below are 26 T cell receptor beta chains sequenced from a single sample in a study of T-cell reconstitution after alpha-beta-depleted transplantation in children. The authors prepared the TCRbeta library with unique molecular identifiers. TCRdb re-called the PCR reads through MiXCR, storing one row per CDR3 protein. The data show 490,000 or so distinct CDR3 sequences, 9.5% to 15% seen once. The sample was PBMCs from the stem cell graft donor, taken from the stem cell graft. The source is a human donor who donated a stem cell graft to a child with combined immunodeficiency.

This clonotype showed up many times. V usage is TRBV6-1 and J usage is TRBJ2-7, with 7 bases lining up with TRBD1. The CDR3 runs to 14 residues. Trimming cost V 7 bases and J 3 bases; bases outside gene matches: 9. Germline V gene data show CDR1 as MNHNS and CDR2 as SASEGT. The CDR3 coding sequence is TGTGCCAGCACCCTCAGGGGGTCCAACTACGAGCAGTACTTC. Translation gives CASTLRGSNYEQYF.

This clonotype showed up just a few times. This chain connects TRBV9 to TRBJ1-3; D is undetermined. Per germline, CDR1 SGDLS and CDR2 YYNGEE. The CDR3 contains 14 residues. V lost 5 bases and J 5 bases, leaving 14 bases between the germline ends. CDR3 loop: CASSEGRNRNTIYF. In nucleotides, the CDR3 is TGTGCCAGCAGTGAAGGGAGGAATAGAAACACCATATATTTT.

The sample holds one count of this clonotype. It may be a read error: a sequence one base away is much more abundant. The J gene is TRBJ1-3, the V gene TRBV2; D call uncertain. The CDR3 extends over 14 amino acids. CDR1 and CDR2 (germline): SNHLY, FYNNEI. Here the CDR3 reads CPSSETVSGNTIYF. The CDR3 DNA reads TGTCCCAGCAGTGAAACAGTCTCTGGAAACACCATATATTTT.

This clonotype was picked up a small number of times. The chain carries TRBV6-2 or TRBV6-3 and TRBJ2-1; no reliable D call. The CDR3 is 14 residues long. Germline lookup yields CDR1 MNHEY and CDR2 SVGEGT. V was shortened by 1 base and J by 6 bases, with 10 bases between the two germline ends. For the CDR3, the DNA is TGTGCCAGCAGTTACTTAGAGTTAGGCAATGAGCAGTTCTTC. Amino acid sequence: CASSYLELGNEQFF.

The chain links TRBV6-2 or TRBV6-3 to TRBJ2-3; D might be TRBD1 (5 bases). The CDR3 is 15 amino acids. Trimming shortened V by 7 bases and J by 2 bases, and 16 bases separated the two germline ends. Germline V gene sequence: CDR1 MNHEY, CDR2 SVGEGT. The CDR3 bases are TGTGCCAGCAATGTCCGAGACAGCCACACAGATACGCAGTATTTT. Translating it yields CASNVRDSHTDTQYF.

This clonotype was recorded at least ten times. The chain joins TRBV25-1 to TRBJ2-3, with D perhaps matching TRBD2 (6 bases). The germline V gene encodes CDR1 MGHDK and CDR2 SYGVNS. Trimming took off 1 base at V and 1 base at J, with 9 bases between the two ends. There are 15 residues in the CDR3. The CDR3: CASSEWERGTDTQYF. The CDR3 DNA reads TGTGCCAGCAGTGAATGGGAGCGGGGCACAGATACGCAGTATTTT.

This clonotype was seen repeatedly, ten times or more. CDR3 region: CAIRRGGERADTQYF. Here the CDR3 DNA reads TGTGCCATCCGCCGAGGAGGAGAGAGGGCGGATACGCAGTATTTT. The chain combines TRBV10-3 with TRBJ2-3, with a weak D call TRBD2 (5 bases). This CDR3 has 15 amino acids. The ends were cut back, 8 bases at V and 6 bases at J, with 21 bases in the middle. Germline CDR1 is ENHRY and CDR2 is SYGVKD.

At least ten counts were recorded for this clonotype. The chain has TRBV6-2 or TRBV6-3 and TRBJ2-1; 7 bases are shared with TRBD2. Unmatched junction bases numbered 13, after V lost 4 bases and J lost 7 bases. This CDR3 region has 16 residues. From germline, CDR1 is MNHEY and CDR2 SVGEGT. CDR3 in DNA: TGTGCCAGCAGTTCAAGTAGGGGAGGGAGGCGGAATGAGCAGTTCTTC. The encoded protein is CASSSSRGGRRNEQFF.

CDR3 DNA: TGTGCCAGCACAGGGACAGGGGGCGAAGAGACCCAGTACTTC. This sequence encodes CASTGTGGEETQYF. V is TRBV6-1 and J is TRBJ2-5, with 12 nucleotides matching TRBD1. Germline values: CDR1 MNHNS, CDR2 SASEGT. This CDR3 is 14 amino acids long. The V gene end was trimmed by 7 bases and the J gene end by 3 bases; junction bases not matched to a gene: 3.

J is TRBJ2-7 and V is TRBV11-3; D remains unclear. Trimming pared 1 base from V and 5 bases from J, leaving 12 bases between. Germline CDR1 SGHNT, CDR2 YENEEA. The CDR3 covers 14 residues. The CDR3 DNA is TGTGCCAGCAGCTTAGGGGTAGTACGCGACGAGCAGTACTTC. It specifies CASSLGVVRDEQYF.

This clonotype was detected many times. The CDR3 loop is CASSLGTGMYTQYF. The CDR3 nucleotides are TGTGCCAGCAGCTTAGGTACGGGGATGTATACGCAGTATTTT. The rearrangement joins TRBV7-6 to TRBJ2-3; D might be TRBD2 (5 bases). CDR1 and CDR2 (germline): SGHVS, FNYEAQ. CDR3 length equals 14 residues. Between the trimmed V and J ends, which lost 1 base and 7 bases, there was a span of 12 bases.

The rearrangement links TRBV28 to TRBJ2-1; D is uncertain. The CDR3 consists of 13 residues. Trimming removed 7 bases from V and 4 bases from J, with 11 bases in between. Germline lookup yields CDR1 MDHEN and CDR2 SYDVKM. CDR3 sequence (DNA): TGTGCCAGCACCCTAGGGCCGTACAATGAGCAGTTCTTC. This encodes CASTLGPYNEQFF.

The chain employs TRBV4-3 and TRBJ2-1; the match to TRBD1 covers 9 bases. The V gene end was trimmed by 0 bases and the J gene end by 7 bases; junction bases not matched to a gene: 13. In germline, CDR1 is LGHNA, CDR2 YSLEER. The CDR3 is 18 amino acids. The CDR3 bases are TGCGCCAGCAGCCAAGATCAAGGAGGGGGGACAGGGTTGAATGAGCAGTTCTTC. Translating gives CASSQDQGGGTGLNEQFF.

The rearrangement joins TRBV6-2 or TRBV6-3 to TRBJ2-3; 8 bases fit TRBD1. In germline, CDR1 is MNHEY, CDR2 SVGEGT. This CDR3 contains 15 residues. With V trimmed by 0 bases and J by 4 bases, 3 bases remained unmatched. CDR3 nucleotides: TGTGCCAGCAGTTACTCCTGGACAGGGCCAGATACGCAGTATTTT. Protein sequence: CASSYSWTGPDTQYF.

A word on this clonotype: A read error may explain this, as a much larger clone is one base away. The CDR3 protein is CSGSGGYEQYF. The CDR3 DNA follows: TGCAGTGGTAGCGGGGGCTACGAGCAGTACTTC. This chain connects TRBV20-1 to TRBJ2-7; the match to TRBD2 covers 9 bases. Germline CDR1 is DFQATT and CDR2 is SNEGSKA (reference sequence). Germline trimming cut 7 bases from V and 3 bases from J; bases unmatched to any gene: 1. CDR3 length: 11 amino acids.

This clonotype was counted a single time. This chain joins TRBV4-3 and TRBJ2-7, with D possibly matching TRBD1 (5 bases). Germline V gene data show CDR1 as LGHNA and CDR2 as YSLEER. There are 14 residues in the CDR3. The ends were cut back, 4 bases at V and 3 bases at J, with 13 bases in the middle. In nucleotides, the CDR3 is TGCGCCAGCAGCCCGTCACGACAGCTCTACGAGCAGTACTTC. It specifies CASSPSRQLYEQYF.

The V and J genes are TRBV12-3 or TRBV12-4 and TRBJ1-5; D perhaps matches TRBD1 (6 bases). The germline V and J ends were trimmed by 3 bases and 0 bases, with 9 bases remaining between them. The CDR3 has 15 amino acids. CDR3 region: CASSLGAFSNQPQHF. CDR3 in DNA: TGTGCCAGCAGTTTGGGGGCCTTTAGCAATCAGCCCCAGCATTTT.

This clonotype has only a few counts. The chain combines TRBV12-3 or TRBV12-4 with TRBJ2-7; 9 bases are a match to TRBD1. CDR3 size: 17 residues. V dropped 6 bases and J dropped 8; count of bases not matched to a gene: 20. The CDR3 nucleotides read TGTGCCAGCAGCTCATCGGGACAGGGACAGTTATCGGCGAAGCAGTACTTC. It encodes CASSSSGQGQLSAKQYF.

The V gene is TRBV7-3, the J gene TRBJ2-2; 8 bases fit TRBD2. The CDR3 spans 15 residues. Germline V lookup: CDR1 SGHTA, CDR2 FQGTGA. The junction had 1 base not matched to a gene; V was cut back by 0 bases and J by 4 bases. The CDR3 loop reads CASSLTGTSTGELFF. CDR3 sequence (DNA): TGTGCCAGCAGCTTAACCGGGACTAGCACCGGGGAGCTGTTTTTT.

This clonotype showed up just a few times. One end of the junction is discordant with germline, which a read error may explain. V is TRBV12-3 or TRBV12-4 and J is TRBJ2-1; D not certain. The CDR3 runs 8 residues. The CDR3 region has the DNA TGTGCCAGCAGTTTCACAGACTTC. The encoded protein is CASSFTDF.

At least ten counts were recorded for this clonotype. The chain couples TRBV3-1 to TRBJ2-3; 11 bases line up with TRBD2. The CDR3 spans 15 residues. V dropped 4 bases and J dropped 4; count of bases not matched to a gene: 4. In germline, CDR1 is LGHDT, CDR2 YNNKEL (reference sequence). CDR3 region: CASSLGLAGSDTQYF. CDR3 nucleotide sequence: TGTGCCAGCAGCCTAGGACTAGCGGGTTCAGATACGCAGTATTTT.

The table lists this clonotype with many counts. The chain has TRBV12-3 or TRBV12-4 and TRBJ2-6, with 9 positions matching TRBD1. V gave up 3 bases and J gave up 2 bases; unmatched junction bases: 11. CDR3 length equals 19 residues. The DNA of the CDR3 is TGTGCCAGCAGTTTCTACAGGGGGCGCTATGAGGCTGGGGCCAACGTCCTGACTTTC. This gives the protein CASSFYRGRYEAGANVLTF.

This clonotype was seen only a few times. The chain is built from TRBV25-1 and TRBJ2-7; D is perhaps TRBD2 (5 bases). The CDR3 covers 15 residues. Germline-derived CDR1 and CDR2 are MGHDK and SYGVNS. Trimming left V 3 bases short and J 2 bases short, with 14 bases between. The CDR3 here is CASSDPFGNPYEQYF. As DNA, the CDR3 is TGTGCCAGCAGTGACCCTTTCGGGAACCCCTACGAGCAGTACTTC.

This clonotype came up a few times. The J gene is TRBJ2-1, the V gene TRBV12-3 or TRBV12-4, with 9 bases matching TRBD2. The CDR3 is 15 amino acids. The ends lost 7 bases at V and 5 bases at J; junction bases unmatched: 9. In DNA, the CDR3 is TGTGCCAGCACCCCAGGCCTAGCGGGGAACAATGAGCAGTTCTTC. This codes for CASTPGLAGNNEQFF.

This clonotype was detected ten times or more. This sequence joins TRBV5-5 and TRBJ2-6; unclear D gene. Germline V gene sequence: CDR1 SGHKS, CDR2 YYEKEE (reference sequence). The CDR3 has 16 amino acids. V was shortened by 3 bases and J by 7 bases, with 17 bases between the two germline ends. CDR3 sequence: CASSSRASEIANVLTF. As DNA, the CDR3 is TGTGCCAGCAGCTCCCGGGCCTCCGAGATAGCCAACGTCCTGACTTTC.

This chain connects TRBV20-1 to TRBJ2-7, with 11 bases matching TRBD2. The CDR3 is 12 amino acids. Looked up from germline, CDR1 is DFQATT and CDR2 is SNEGSKA (reference sequence). V trimming: 7 bases; J trimming: 5 bases; junction bases outside the gene matches: 4. CDR3 protein: CSGGTSGHEQYF. DNA of the CDR3: TGCAGTGGTGGGACTAGCGGCCACGAGCAGTACTTC.